Given below is one T cell receptor beta chain in context. The target antigen is unknown. This entry is derived from a study of cytomegalovirus exposure and HLA in healthy donors. Whole-study results and caveats: Later analysis suggested most CMV-associated TCR beta chains were HLA-restricted. Among the CMV-associated chains, three were confirmed in vitro as specific for CMV antigens.

The study ran its PCR with 60 Vbeta and 13 Jbeta primers. Assay used: immunoSEQ multiplex PCR; TCRdb lists only in-frame clones, some missing. Here the sample spans more than 85,000 clones, roughly 80% being singletons. The CDR3 totals 17 residues. The V end was cut by 3 bases, the J end by 16 bases, with 30 bases between. Germline values: CDR1 MGHRA, CDR2 YSYEKL. The TCR comes from a man aged 35-49 years in good health and CMV-seronegative. V is TRBV4-1 and J is TRBJ2-2; maybe TRBD2 (6 bases). Sequencing used PBMCs. CDR3 in DNA: TGCGCCAGCAGCCACCCTTTGGGAGGACTGTCTACCGGGGACCGGTTTTTT. This encodes CASSHPLGGLSTGDRFF.